This T cell receptor (beta chain) was obtained from a study of T cells in Graves' hyperthyroidism and ophthalmopathy. TCR beta CDR3 sequences were amplified from RNA transcripts. Primed by the HTBI set, a first-round RT-PCR was run on the TCR CDR3. Using its own MiXCR run on the multiplex PCR reads, TCRdb lists one record per CDR3 protein. Among almost 600,000 distinct CDR3 sequences, more than 45% were seen once, and the ten largest hold around 7.7%. The CDR3 spans 16 residues. Trimming left V 0 bases short and J 4 bases short, with 15 bases between. Germline loops: CDR1 SGHTA, CDR2 FQGNSA. This clonotype was counted at least ten times.

The TCR originated in a young woman with Graves' hyperthyroidism. V gene TRBV7-2 combines with J gene TRBJ2-5; D is possibly TRBD2 (6 bases). Sequenced: peripheral blood or thyroid tissue (not recorded which). CDR3 sequence: CASSLAAGSPVETQYF. The CDR3 coding sequence is TGTGCCAGCAGCTTAGCGGCCGGGAGCCCGGTAGAGACCCAGTACTTC.